The 25 T cell receptor beta chains presented below share a single source sample, sequenced in a study of blood T cells in healthy people across ages. A second PCR of 7 to 11 cycles used a sample-barcoded 5' primer and a J-beta primer mix. MiXCR was run by TCRdb on the 5' RACE reads, yielding one entry per CDR3 protein. The sample includes some 760,000 distinct CDR3 sequences, 25% of them seen just once. These data were likewise used in another study, on T cells of mothers and their children.

Sequencing was done on a sample of blood. Receptors originate from a boy aged 5-17 years in good health.

The genes are TRBV6-2 or TRBV6-3 and TRBJ2-5; 9 nucleotides align to TRBD1. The DNA end favors TRBJ2-1, so the J call may be wrong. The length of the CDR3 is 15 residues. Germline V gene sequence: CDR1 MNHEY, CDR2 SVGEGT. CDR3 coding DNA: TGTGCCAGCAGCCAATCCGGGACAGGGTCCAATGAGCAGTTCTTC. Translating it yields CASSQSGTGSNEQFF.

This clonotype was seen once. This chain connects TRBV5-1 to TRBJ2-6, with D unclear. The germline CDR1 and CDR2 sequences are SGHRS and YFSETQ. V dropped 4 bases and J dropped 1 base, with 12 bases sitting between them. There are 16 residues in the CDR3. CDR3 coding DNA: TGCGCCAGCAGCATCACGAGGCTTTCTGGGGCCAACGTCCTGACTTTC. Residues: CASSITRLSGANVLTF. The complete variable domain, with remaining parts taken from reference TRBV5-1 and TRBJ2-6, reads KAGVTQTPRYLIKTRGQQVTLSCSPISGHRSVSWYQQTPGQGLQFLFEYFSETQRNKGNFPGRFSGRQFSNSRSEMNVSTLELGDSALYLCASSITRLSGANVLTFGAGSRLTVL.

The chain is built from TRBV20-1 and TRBJ2-7, with 9 bases identical to TRBD2. V lost 6 bases, J lost 4 bases, and 10 bases stayed unmatched. This CDR3 spans 14 amino acids. Germline CDR1 is DFQATT and CDR2 is SNEGSKA (reference sequence). The CDR3 loop reads CSAVLPGLAYEQYF. The CDR3 DNA reads as TGCAGTGCCGTTCTACCGGGACTAGCTTACGAGCAGTACTTC.

V usage is TRBV7-9 and J usage is TRBJ2-3; the D gene is possibly TRBD1 (6 bases). Trimming removed 5 bases from V and 5 bases from J, with 11 bases in between. Germline V gene data show CDR1 as SEHNR and CDR2 as FQNEAQ (reference sequence). The CDR3 spans 13 residues. CDR3 bases: TGTGCCAGCAGCCCAGGGGTTGGAGATACGCAGTATTTT. Residues: CASSPGVGDTQYF.

The DNA for the CDR3 is TGTGCCAGCAGTTACTCGAGGGCCAGCGGGGGTACCCAGTACTTC. Encoded protein: CASSYSRASGGTQYF. The rearrangement links TRBV6-5 to TRBJ2-5; 8 bases line up with TRBD2. V trimming: 0 bases; J trimming: 8 bases; junction bases outside the gene matches: 8. The CDR3 is 15 amino acids. Germline V gene sequence: CDR1 MNHEY, CDR2 SVGAGI.

The rearrangement links TRBV27 to TRBJ2-7, with unresolved D. This CDR3 spans 13 amino acids. V was trimmed by 2 bases and J by 2 bases, leaving 7 bases between them. CDR1 and CDR2 from the germline V gene are MNHEY and SMNVEV (reference sequence). The CDR3 nucleotides read TGTGCCAGCAGTTTAAAACAACCCTACGAGCAGTACTTC. It yields the protein CASSLKQPYEQYF.

The rearrangement links TRBV5-6 to TRBJ2-7; the D is unclear. CDR3 size: 14 residues. V was shortened by 0 bases and J by 2 bases, with 9 bases between the two germline ends. The germline CDR1 and CDR2 sequences are SGHDT and YYEEEE. The CDR3 protein is CASSLVEKTYEQYF. In DNA form, the CDR3 reads TGTGCCAGCAGCTTGGTAGAGAAAACCTACGAGCAGTACTTC.

This rearrangement joins TRBV7-9 to TRBJ2-3, with D perhaps matching TRBD2 (5 bases). There are 15 residues in the CDR3. CDR1 is SEHNR, CDR2 FQNEAQ, per germline (reference sequence). Trimming cost V 2 bases and J 0 bases, with 9 bases left between them. In DNA, the CDR3 is TGTGCCAGCAGCTTATTGCGGACTAGCACAGATACGCAGTATTTT. It is translated as CASSLLRTSTDTQYF.

The rearrangement joins TRBV7-9 to TRBJ2-2, with 8 positions matching TRBD2. CDR3 length: 16 amino acids. The J segment lost 2 bases and the V segment lost 3 bases, leaving 5 bases of the junction unmatched. The germline gives CDR1 SEHNR, CDR2 FQNEAQ (reference sequence). The CDR3 sequence: CASSFPTSGNTGELFF. For the CDR3, the DNA is TGTGCCAGCAGCTTTCCCACTAGCGGAAACACCGGGGAGCTGTTTTTT.

This clonotype has only a few counts. The genes are TRBV13 and TRBJ1-1; no firm D call. Germline values: CDR1 PRHDT, CDR2 FYEKMQ (reference sequence). Deletions cut 2 bases from V and 5 bases from J, with 3 bases between. This CDR3 has 11 residues. The CDR3 is CASSLMTEAFF. The CDR3 nucleotides read TGTGCCAGCAGCTTAATGACTGAAGCTTTCTTT. The full variable domain, completed using reference TRBV13 and TRBJ1-1, is AAGVIQSPRHLIKEKRETATLKCYPIPRHDTVYWYQQGPGQDPQFLISFYEKMQSDKGSIPDRFSAQQFSDYHSELNMSSLELGDSALYFCASSLMTEAFFGQGTRLTVV.

The rearrangement links TRBV12-5 to TRBJ2-1; D might be TRBD2 (6 bases). The CDR3 has 16 residues. V was cut by 0 bases and J by 2 bases, with 11 bases left in between. Looked up from germline, CDR1 is LGHNT and CDR2 is FRNRAP. The DNA for the CDR3 is TGTGCTAGTGGTTTGGTAGGTGGGAGGCCCTACAATGAGCAGTTCTTC. Translated: CASGLVGGRPYNEQFF.

V gene TRBV25-1 combines with J gene TRBJ2-5; 7 bases are shared with TRBD1. The germline V gene encodes CDR1 MGHDK and CDR2 SYGVNS. This CDR3 contains 16 residues. J was trimmed by 2 bases and V by 7 bases; bases with no gene match: 13. In DNA form, the CDR3 reads TGTGCCAGCATCACTTGGGACAGCCAGGGGCAAGAGACCCAGTACTTC. Protein: CASITWDSQGQETQYF.

The chain joins TRBV25-1 to TRBJ2-3, with no clear D. V lost 3 bases to trimming and J lost 10 bases, with 17 bases between them. The CDR3 loop spans 14 amino acids. CDR1 is MGHDK, CDR2 SYGVNS, per germline. In DNA, the CDR3 is TGTGCCAGCAGTGACAGAGATCCGAAGGCCCCGCAGTATTTT. Protein: CASSDRDPKAPQYF.

This clonotype was detected only a few times. This rearrangement joins TRBV12-5 to TRBJ2-5, with a possible D match to TRBD1 (5 bases). Trimming shortened V by 5 bases and J by 2 bases, and 9 bases separated the two germline ends. The CDR3 totals 13 residues. The germline V gene encodes CDR1 LGHNT and CDR2 FRNRAP. The CDR3 DNA sequence: TGTGCTAGTGGTCCTCGGACACAAGAGACCCAGTACTTC. Translation: CASGPRTQETQYF.

This clonotype has only a few counts. V usage is TRBV5-1 and J usage is TRBJ2-7; D gene ambiguous. Germline CDR1 and CDR2: SGHRS and YFSETQ. Between the trimmed V and J ends, which lost 4 bases and 1 base, there was a span of 12 bases. The CDR3 contains 14 residues. This chain's CDR3 is CASSLLTESYEQYF. The CDR3 DNA reads as TGCGCCAGCAGCCTCCTGACGGAGTCCTACGAGCAGTACTTC.

This clonotype was recorded a few times. The chain is built from TRBV20-1 and TRBJ2-1, with D possibly TRBD2 on 6 matching bases. V was shortened by 1 base and J by 0 bases, with 10 bases between the two germline ends. CDR1 DFQATT and CDR2 SNEGSKA come from the germline V gene (reference sequence). The CDR3 consists of 15 residues. The CDR3 DNA reads TGCAGTGCTAGAGGACGGAGGGGCTCCTACAATGAGCAGTTCTTC. Its translation: CSARGRRGSYNEQFF.

This clonotype was picked up a small number of times. The V and J genes are TRBV7-2 and TRBJ2-7; possible D gene TRBD1, 6 bases. V shed 5 bases and J shed 2 bases, with 13 bases lying between them. CDR1 is SGHTA, CDR2 FQGNSA, per germline. This CDR3 spans 14 amino acids. DNA for the CDR3: TGTGCCAGCAGCGACGTCCAGGGGCCCTACGAGCAGTACTTC. It encodes CASSDVQGPYEQYF.

The table lists this clonotype with a few counts. This sequence joins TRBV6-5 and TRBJ1-2; TRBD1 matches 7 bases. The CDR3 covers 14 residues. V lost 6 bases and J lost 8; bases outside the gene matches: 12. Germline CDR1 reads MNHEY; CDR2 reads SVGAGI. The CDR3 DNA reads TGTGCCAGCAGGAGACAGGGAACGCTTGACGGCTACACCTTC. Translation gives CASRRQGTLDGYTF.

This CDR3 reads CASSFGAEDTQYF. In DNA, the CDR3 is TGTGCCAGCAGTTTCGGAGCCGAAGATACGCAGTATTTT. The chain recombines TRBV28 with TRBJ2-3, with D unresolved. Trimming cost V 3 bases and J 5 bases, with 9 bases left between them. CDR1 is MDHEN, CDR2 SYDVKM, per germline. The CDR3 is 13 residues long.

This clonotype was counted a few times. The V and J genes are TRBV5-1 and TRBJ2-5, with TRBD2 matching 7 bases. The closer fit of TRBJ2-7 to the DNA end suggests the J call may be wrong. Germline loops: CDR1 SGHRS, CDR2 YFSETQ. The CDR3 covers 15 residues. CDR3 protein: CASRGVADYTYEQYF. In DNA form, the CDR3 reads TGCGCCAGCCGGGGGGTGGCGGATTACACCTACGAGCAGTACTTC.

The chain combines TRBV4-1 with TRBJ2-1; 9 bases map to TRBD1. CDR3 length equals 20 residues. Germline trimming cut 3 bases from V and 0 bases from J; bases unmatched to any gene: 15. Germline assignment: CDR1 MGHRA and CDR2 YSYEKL. As DNA, the CDR3 is TGCGCCAGCAGCCATCGCACCGGGACAGGGAGCTCGAGCTCCTACAATGAGCAGTTCTTC. Its translation is CASSHRTGTGSSSSYNEQFF.

This clonotype was seen only a few times. J is TRBJ2-7 and V is TRBV14, with TRBD2 matching 13 bases. The germline V gene has CDR1 SGHDN and CDR2 FVKESK. J was trimmed by 0 bases and V by 1 base; bases with no gene match: 0. This CDR3 comprises 16 residues. CDR3 DNA sequence: TGTGCCAGCAGCCAAGGGACTAGCGGGAGCTCCTACGAGCAGTACTTC. Translated: CASSQGTSGSSYEQYF.

This clonotype was seen only a few times. The rearrangement links TRBV11-2 to TRBJ2-5; D possibly uses TRBD1 or TRBD2 (5 bases each). V dropped 1 base and J dropped 5 bases, with 11 bases sitting between them. Looked up from germline, CDR1 is SGHAT and CDR2 is FQNNGV. This CDR3 has 14 amino acids. The CDR3 sequence: CASSLARWGETQYF. For the CDR3, the DNA is TGTGCCAGCAGCTTAGCCAGGTGGGGGGAGACCCAGTACTTC.

This clonotype was picked up a small number of times. This chain uses TRBV7-9 with TRBJ2-1, with TRBD2 identical over 11 bases. Germline assignment: CDR1 SEHNR and CDR2 FQNEAQ (reference sequence). This CDR3 is 19 amino acids long. The ends lost 4 bases at V and 0 bases at J; junction bases unmatched: 11. CDR3 sequence reads: CASSSGLAVGLSSYNEQFF. CDR3 nucleotides: TGTGCCAGCAGCTCGGGACTAGCGGTAGGCCTTAGCTCCTACAATGAGCAGTTCTTC.

This clonotype has just a few counts. The gene calls are TRBV29-1 and TRBJ2-5; 7 nucleotides line up with TRBD2. This CDR3 contains 13 residues. V trimming: 8 bases; J trimming: 12 bases; junction bases outside the gene matches: 18. Germline lookup yields CDR1 SQVTM and CDR2 ANQGSEA. The CDR3 DNA is TGCAGCCACAAAGGCCGTCTAGCGGCGGGGGAGTACTTC. Its translation is CSHKGRLAAGEYF.